The T cell receptor beta chain described here comes from a study of response to subunit inactivated influenza vaccine. Study findings and constraints: T cells newly recruited by each seasonal influenza vaccination are few, the authors suggested.

The table lists this clonotype with a few counts. Its antigen remains unidentified. TCRdb re-called the RT-PCR reads through MiXCR, storing one row per CDR3 protein. The sample includes 450,000 to 600,000 distinct CDR3 sequences, approximately 15% of them seen just once. V gave up 6 bases and J gave up 0 bases, with 11 bases separating them. This CDR3 comprises 15 residues. CDR1 MGHDK and CDR2 SYGVNS come from the germline V gene. This receptor was taken from a man aged 50-75 years who received an inactivated influenza vaccine. Specimen: CD4+ T cells sorted from PBMCs, collected less than 30 months after vaccination. The gene calls are TRBV25-1 and TRBJ1-4; D is unresolved. The CDR3 DNA is TGTGCCAGCAGCGACGTACTTACAACTAATGAAAAACTGTTTTTT. Translation: CASSDVLTTNEKLFF. Variable domain in full (rest from reference TRBV25-1 and TRBJ1-4): EADIYQTPRYLVIGTGKKITLECSQTMGHDKMYWYQQDPGMELHLIHYSYGVNSTEKGDLSSESTVSRIRTEHFPLTLESARPSHTSQYLCASSDVLTTNEKLFFGSGTQLSVL.